Below, one T cell receptor (beta chain) is given with its context. Its matching antigen is unknown. This record belongs to a study of cytomegalovirus exposure and HLA in healthy donors. Findings and caveats of the study: According to an earlier analysis, most TCR beta V segments yielded productive rearrangements about 90% or about 30% of the time. As a later analysis revealed, most CMV-associated TCR beta chains appeared HLA-restricted. Differences between HLA loci emerged in a later analysis of TCR association rates, with DRB1 most and HLA-C fewest.

The V gene lost 5 bases and the J gene lost 5 bases, with 7 bases spanning the gap. Germline V gene lookup returns CDR1 LNHDA and CDR2 SQIVND (reference sequence). The CDR3 extends over 12 amino acids. The PCR ran on 60 Vbeta and 13 Jbeta primers. Data came from immunoSEQ multiplex PCR; TCRdb stores just in-frame clones and leaves some out. The sample consists of approximately 90,000 clones, roughly four fifths of them appearing once. This chain connects TRBV19 to TRBJ1-5, with D unclear. Source material: PBMCs. This sequence originates from a man between 25 and 39 years old in good health and CMV-seronegative. The CDR3 DNA follows: TGTGCCAGTAGTCATCGAGATCAGCCCCAGCATTTT. Its protein is CASSHRDQPQHF.